This T cell receptor (beta chain) comes out of a study of identical twins (dated by TCRdb to the mid-2010s). Turning to the overall study: TCR alpha and beta repertoires from monozygotic twins, unrelated adults of various ages and cord blood were deep-sequenced to test whether fetal clonotypes persist. To rule out contamination, replicate twin experiments were performed at different times with different library preparation protocols. The full study reports these points: Out-of-frame TCR alpha sequences shared between twins showed an excess of low generation-probability sequences compared with coincidental sharing between unrelated individuals. In monozygotic twins, out-of-frame TCR alpha sharing was systematically underestimated by recombination models, although the models agreed with sharing between unrelated individuals. In beta out-of-frame sequences, excess twin sharing was weaker, because having fewer shared sequences lowered the signal-to-noise ratio. Zero-insertion analyses could be partly confounded by invariant T cells such as MAIT and iNKT, although diverse VJ usage argued against such confounding for most clonotypes. Because the same donors could not be followed over many years, conclusions were based on cross-sectional statistical analysis. Abundant cord blood beta clonotypes had fewer insertions, young adult naive repertoires showed a similar but weaker trend, and memory repertoires showed no such trend.

Its CDR3 holds 15 amino acids, cysteine through phenylalanine. CDR3 DNA only is kept here, 45 bases in frame from base 1. Only healthy Caucasian donors were included. The twin cohort consisted of three pairs of female monozygotic twins, all aged roughly 18 to 30 years. The RNA used for TCR libraries was isolated from peripheral blood mononuclear cells. For this clonotype: This clone's antigen is unknown. No per-base quality is available; no much larger clone lies one base away.

Receptor libraries were prepared by 5' RACE. The instrument given in TCRdb is Illumina HiSeq 2000. Template switching added a universal primer binding site, and the final cDNA carried a unique molecular identifier that allowed TCR cDNA molecules to be counted accurately. First-strand cDNA for TCR alpha and beta chains was synthesized from specific primers in the conserved constant-segment region. Each cDNA library was double barcoded, with a SMART-Mk sample barcode plus Illumina barcodes, to control for contamination. TruSeq adapter sequences along with Illumina sample barcodes were introduced in two successive PCR steps. TCR alpha and beta cDNA libraries were sequenced on the Illumina HiSeq platform with custom primers. The original methods were these. Unique molecular identifiers were extracted from raw reads with MiGEC, and CDR3 positions were determined with MiXCR. For each individual, recombination models were inferred using an EM algorithm with the repgenHMM and IGoR tools. Shared clonotypes were analyzed with the tcR package in R, and sharing was normalized by the product of cloneset sizes. Out-of-frame nonproductive sequences were analyzed to study raw recombination free of thymic and clonal selection effects. TCRdb itself trimmed the public reads at Q25 with fastp, ran MiXCR and retained productive beta chains. Entries that share a CDR3 protein sequence are merged under the most common genes and DNA. In this record, the V and J calls reflect TCRdb's handling and not the investigators' own analysis. This sample lists some 660,000 distinct CDR3 sequences; 8.5% to 9.5% were detected once. The ten largest make up approximately 0.96% of the sample.

The data also belong to a second study, concerning yellow fever vaccine responses in identical twins. In that second paper, the authors write: The T cell response to vaccination in identical twins was reported by the authors to appear partly convergent and partly personalized. In identical twins, the study followed T cell clones that responded to the vaccine with precision.

Source material: PBMCs. The TCR was taken from a woman between 18 and 30 years old in good health. Recombination connected TRBV21-1 to TRBJ2-1; the table's D gene call, TRBD1, was not cross checked with the DNA. TRBV21-1 is labeled a pseudogene. CDR3 reads: CASSSPRQVTNEQFF. At the DNA level, the sequence is TGTGCCAGCAGCTCTCCCCGACAGGTCACCAATGAGCAGTTCTTC.